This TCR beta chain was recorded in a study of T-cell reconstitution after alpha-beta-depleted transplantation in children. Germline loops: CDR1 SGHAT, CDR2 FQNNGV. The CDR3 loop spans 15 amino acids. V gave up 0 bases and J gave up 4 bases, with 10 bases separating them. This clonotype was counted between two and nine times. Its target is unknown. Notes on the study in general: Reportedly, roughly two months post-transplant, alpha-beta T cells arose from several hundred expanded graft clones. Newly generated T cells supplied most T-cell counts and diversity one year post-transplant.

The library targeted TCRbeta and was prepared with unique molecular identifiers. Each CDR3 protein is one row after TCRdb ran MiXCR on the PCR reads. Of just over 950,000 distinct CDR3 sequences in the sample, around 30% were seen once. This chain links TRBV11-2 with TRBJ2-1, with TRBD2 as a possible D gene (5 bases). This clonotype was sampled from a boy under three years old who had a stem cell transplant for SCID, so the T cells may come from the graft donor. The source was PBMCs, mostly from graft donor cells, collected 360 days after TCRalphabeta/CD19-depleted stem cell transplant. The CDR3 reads CASSLELRGYNEQFF. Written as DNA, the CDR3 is TGTGCCAGCAGCTTAGAGCTTCGGGGTTACAATGAGCAGTTCTTC.